The T cell receptor beta chain under discussion was sequenced for a study of beta chain features in type 1 diabetes. Germline V gives CDR1 SGHTA, CDR2 FQGNSA. Trimming took 5 bases from V and 4 from J, leaving 10 bases between them. The CDR3 runs 13 residues. Points from the study as a whole: No resolution was reached here on whether HLA type influences TCRB rearrangement. When VDJ junctions were examined, type 1 diabetes patients showed fewer insertions and more deletions.

Expressed TCRB transcripts were sequenced because the entire RNA isolate underwent reverse transcription. Profiling relied on immunoSEQ multiplex PCR, and the TCRdb table lists in-frame clones only, not all of them. The sample comprises 350,000 to 450,000 clones, approximately 16% of which are singletons, and more than 0.015% rests with the top ten. One heparinised draw of blood, averaging approximately 110 mL, came from each donor. Sort purity for all populations was recorded as exceeding 98%. This clone appeared a few times. No antigen is known for it. The rearrangement joins TRBV7-2 to TRBJ2-3; weak D call: TRBD1 (5 bases). The sequence was collected from a woman under 30 in good health. Sequenced sample: naive CD4+ T cells from blood. CDR3 coding DNA: TGTGCCAGCAGCGGGCAGGGCGCAGATACGCAGTATTTT. This codes for CASSGQGADTQYF.